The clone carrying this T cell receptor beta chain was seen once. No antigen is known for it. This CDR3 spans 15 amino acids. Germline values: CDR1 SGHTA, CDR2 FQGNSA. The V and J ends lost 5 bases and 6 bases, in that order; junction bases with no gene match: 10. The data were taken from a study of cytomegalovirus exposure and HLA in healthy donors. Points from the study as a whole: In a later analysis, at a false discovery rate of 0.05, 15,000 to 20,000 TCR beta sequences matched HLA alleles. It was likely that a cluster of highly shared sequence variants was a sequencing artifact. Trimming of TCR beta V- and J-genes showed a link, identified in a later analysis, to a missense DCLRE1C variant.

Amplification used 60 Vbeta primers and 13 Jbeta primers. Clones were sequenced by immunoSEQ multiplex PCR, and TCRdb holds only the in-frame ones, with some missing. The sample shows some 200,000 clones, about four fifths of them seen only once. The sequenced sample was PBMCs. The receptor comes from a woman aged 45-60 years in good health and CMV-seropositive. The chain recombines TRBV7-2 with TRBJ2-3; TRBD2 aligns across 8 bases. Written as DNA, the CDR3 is TGTGCCAGCAGCCCTTGGCGGGGGGCGTTGGATACGCAGTATTTT. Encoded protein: CASSPWRGALDTQYF.